These T cell receptor beta chains were read from a single sample in a study of blood T cell repertoires in COVID-19. Some clones are missing from TCRdb's copy, which holds only in-frame ones; the method was immunoSEQ multiplex PCR. The table has 150,000 to 200,000 clones, about 83% seen once. Source material: peripheral blood. The receptors stem from a woman of 80 years or more with COVID-19, enrolled during active disease. The CDR3 runs from the conserved cysteine through the conserved F or W. A D gene is named only where the DNA matches it firmly. Clone size is stated in some rows and not others, as once, few, many or a class when expanded.

>TRBV2|-|TRBD1|TRBJ2-7
CASSLTGGPTEQYF
TGTGCCAGCAGCCTAACAGGGGGGCCGACCGAGCAGTACTTC
>TRBV5-4|-|TRBD2|TRBJ2-7
CASSLEGGSYEQYF
TGTGCCAGCAGCTTGGAAGGCGGGAGCTACGAGCAGTACTTC
>TRBV23-1|-|-|TRBJ2-3
CASRYAIRIGSPSTDTQYF
TGCGCCAGCAGATACGCAATTAGGATCGGGTCGCCAAGCACAGATACGCAGTATTTT
>TRBV9|-|-|TRBJ2-7
CASSGPGSSYEQYF
TGTGCCAGCAGCGGGCCGGGTTCCTCCTACGAGCAGTACTTC
>TRBV7-9|-|TRBD1|TRBJ1-1
CASSHGGRGSAEAFF
TGTGCCAGCAGCCATGGAGGCAGGGGGTCGGCTGAAGCTTTCTTT
>TRBV3-1/TRBV3-2|-|-|TRBJ1-4
CASSQDPRVEGKLFF
TGTGCCAGCAGCCAAGATCCCAGGGTGGAGGGAAAACTGTTTTTT
>TRBV29-1|-|-|TRBJ2-7
CSVRTDSYEQYF
TGCAGCGTTCGTACAGACTCCTACGAGCAGTACTTC
>TRBV18|-|-|TRBJ1-6
CASSPRGQSETRF
TGTGCCAGCTCACCAAGGGGCCAGTCTGAGACGAGGTTT
>TRBV7-9|once|-|TRBJ1-4
CASSPDRTTNEKLFF
TGTGCCAGCAGCCCCGACAGGACAACTAATGAAAAACTGTTTTTT
>TRBV28|few|TRBD1|TRBJ2-7
CASSLSGTDSYEQYF
TGTGCCAGCAGTTTATCCGGGACAGACTCCTACGAGCAGTACTTC
>TRBV24-1|-|-|TRBJ2-7
CATSDLPTVSRSYEQYF
TGTGCCACCAGTGATTTACCCACAGTTTCCCGCTCCTACGAGCAGTACTTC
>TRBV21-1|-|-|TRBJ1-5
CASSKESGIPAQPQHF
TGTGCCAGCAGCAAAGAGAGCGGGATTCCAGCCCAGCCCCAGCATTTT
>TRBV19|-|-|TRBJ1-1
CASSITTVGVGEAFF
TGTGCCAGTAGTATAACCACGGTCGGGGTCGGTGAAGCTTTCTTT
>TRBV6-5|-|-|TRBJ1-5
CASSSRQARNQPQHF
TGTGCCAGCAGTTCCCGACAGGCCCGCAATCAGCCCCAGCATTTT
>TRBV3-1/TRBV3-2|-|-|TRBJ1-2
CASSLPGVFYGYTF
TGTGCCAGCAGCCTACCAGGGGTATTCTATGGCTACACCTTC
>TRBV6-1|-|-|TRBJ2-3
CASSEQGPSTDTQYF
TGTGCCAGCAGTGAACAGGGCCCGAGCACAGATACGCAGTATTTT
>TRBV18|-|TRBD1|TRBJ1-1
CASSPQVGTGNTEAFF
TGTGCCAGCTCACCACAAGTTGGGACAGGGAACACTGAAGCTTTCTTT
>TRBV10-3|-|-|TRBJ2-5
CAISDVRRGETQYF
TGTGCCATCAGTGATGTTCGCCGGGGGGAGACCCAGTACTTC
>TRBV3-1/TRBV3-2|-|TRBD1|TRBJ1-2
CASSQVRTGFGYGYTF
TGTGCCAGCAGCCAAGTCCGGACAGGGTTCGGCTATGGCTACACCTTC
>TRBV2|-|TRBD1|TRBJ2-3
CASSVLQGTDTQYF
TGTGCCAGCAGTGTTCTACAGGGGACAGATACGCAGTATTTT
>TRBV18|-|-|TRBJ2-5
CASSPIDIQETQYF
TGTGCCAGCTCACCAATCGACATACAAGAGACCCAGTACTTC
>TRBV27|-|TRBD1|TRBJ1-6
CASSWDRAHPGRNSPLHF
TGTGCCAGCAGTTGGGACAGAGCACATCCCGGTCGGAATTCACCCCTCCACTTT
>TRBV6-6|once|TRBD2|TRBJ2-5
CASSYPGLVETQYF
TGTGCCAGCAGTTACCCCGGACTAGTCGAGACCCAGTACTTC
>TRBV18|-|-|TRBJ1-5
CASSPPQGPQHF
TGTGCCAGCTCACCACCCCAGGGGCCCCAGCATTTT
>TRBV21-1|once|-|TRBJ2-3
CASGGSGTDTQYF
TGTGCCTCGGGAGGGTCGGGCACAGATACGCAGTATTTT
>TRBV2|-|TRBD1|TRBJ2-7
CASSGTGILSYEQYF
TGTGCCAGCAGTGGGACAGGGATCCTCTCCTACGAGCAGTACTTC
>TRBV10-3|-|-|TRBJ2-1
CAISDLASYYNEQFF
TGTGCCATCAGTGACTTGGCTAGCTATTACAATGAGCAGTTCTTC